This record concerns one TCR beta chain sequence. The antigen is undetermined. This sample was included in a study of cytotoxic CD8 clonotypes in ibrutinib-treated CLL. At the level of the study: For this cohort, patients were some eleven relapsed/refractory and some 15 treatment-naive, while some 18 were IGHV unmutated. Study results and limitations: The study found baseline clonality above age-matched healthy donors, tracking circulating CD8+ T-cell counts.

Clones were sequenced by immunoSEQ multiplex PCR, and TCRdb holds only the in-frame ones, with some missing. The repertoire includes 100,000 to 150,000 clones, over 75% of them detected once, and over 2% sits in the top ten. CDR1 is MDHEN and CDR2 is SYDVKM in the germline V gene. The CDR3 has 15 residues. Trimming removed 7 bases at V and 1 base at J, with 11 bases between. The sample consisted of PBMCs, taken after 24 months of ibrutinib treatment. The rearrangement joins TRBV28 to TRBJ1-6; possible D gene TRBD1, 5 bases. The receptor was isolated from a human donor with chronic lymphocytic leukemia. CDR3 in DNA: TGTGCCAGCACGGGGGGGATTTCCTATAATTCACCCCTCCACTTT. Translated, it gives CASTGGISYNSPLHF.